The present entry profiles one TCR beta chain with its context. Its cognate antigen is unknown. TCRdb independently ran MiXCR on the RT-PCR reads; one entry per CDR3 protein. The sample consists of hundreds of thousands of distinct CDR3 sequences, around 14% of them appearing once. The data belong to a study of response to subunit inactivated influenza vaccine. Study-level results: Authors suggested few new T cells are recruited by each seasonal influenza vaccination.

Looked up from germline, CDR1 is ENHRY and CDR2 is SYGVKD. V was pared by 0 bases and J by 5 bases, with 16 bases between. CDR3 length equals 16 residues. The source of this sequence is a man between 50 and 59 years old who received an inactivated influenza vaccine. The source was PBMCs from blood, collected 12 days after vaccination. V is TRBV10-3 and J is TRBJ2-5; tentatively, D is TRBD1 or TRBD2 (5 bases each). CDR3 DNA sequence: TGTGCCATCAGTGAGTCGGGGGAAGGGAAGAAGGAGACCCAGTACTTC. Residues: CAISESGEGKKETQYF.